This T cell receptor beta chain was captured in a study of post-analysis software for immune sequencing data. Study-wide background: Patients had relapsing-remitting, secondary progressive or progressive-relapsing multiple sclerosis; some lacked subtype. The study, taken as a whole, reports: For normalized Chao1 diversity, multiple sclerosis patients scored significantly lower than controls did. Several TRBV segments occurring more often in patients than controls included TRBV5-6, TRBV5-1 and TRBV20-1.

This clonotype has only one observation. Its antigen remains unknown. At one boundary the junction diverges from the germline segment, which might be a read error. CDR1 MNHEY and CDR2 SVGAGI come from the germline V gene. This CDR3 is 15 amino acids long. Unique-molecular-identifier-tagged TCR beta cDNA libraries were used. Via MiXCR, TCRdb re-called the PCR reads, giving one row per CDR3 protein. The sample has 740,000 or so distinct CDR3 sequences; under 70% are singletons. This clonotype was obtained from a girl aged 5-17 years with multiple sclerosis. The chain couples TRBV6-5 to TRBJ2-7; 8 nucleotides line up with TRBD1. What was sequenced was blood. For the CDR3, the DNA is TGTGCCTGCAGGACCGGTAGGACAGGGAGCTACGAGCAGTACTTC. This codes for CACRTGRTGSYEQYF.